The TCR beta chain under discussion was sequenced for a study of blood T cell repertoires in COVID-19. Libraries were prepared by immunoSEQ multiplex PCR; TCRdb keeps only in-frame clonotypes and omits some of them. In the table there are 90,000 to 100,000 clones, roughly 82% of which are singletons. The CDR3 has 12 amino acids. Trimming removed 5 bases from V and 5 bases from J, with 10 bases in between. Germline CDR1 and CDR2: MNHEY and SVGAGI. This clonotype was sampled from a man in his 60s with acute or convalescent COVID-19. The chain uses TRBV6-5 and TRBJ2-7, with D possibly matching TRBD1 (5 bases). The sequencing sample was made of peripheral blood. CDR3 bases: TGTGCCAGCAGTAAGGCAGGGCACGAGCAGTACGTC. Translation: CASSKAGHEQYV.